The 12 T cell receptor beta chains given below trace back to one sample, sequenced in a study of T cells after yellow fever vaccination. TCRdb used MiXCR to reprocess the 5' RACE reads, holding one entry per CDR3 protein. The sample lists under 500,000 distinct CDR3 sequences, around 20% occurring once. The source material was PBMCs, sampled before the yellow fever booster vaccination. Receptors originate from a man aged 18 to 29 who received the YFV17D yellow fever vaccine.

By sample fraction, this clonotype is medium-sized. The CDR3 loop is CASSQNGEGASQPQHF. The CDR3 bases are TGCGCCAGCAGCCAAAATGGTGAGGGGGCGAGTCAGCCCCAGCATTTT. The chain uses TRBV4-3 and TRBJ1-5; 7 bases fit TRBD1. Per the germline V gene, CDR1 is LGHNA and CDR2 is YSLEER. Trimming removed 2 bases from V and 6 bases from J; junction bases left unmatched: 10. The CDR3 is made up of 16 amino acids.

This chain connects TRBV5-1 to TRBJ1-1; D not certain. This CDR3 has 14 amino acids. Trimming stripped 3 bases from V and 0 bases from J, with 9 bases between. Per germline, CDR1 SGHRS and CDR2 YFSETQ. The CDR3 protein is CASSSATMNTEAFF. The CDR3 DNA reads as TGCGCCAGCAGCTCCGCGACGATGAACACTGAAGCTTTCTTT.

This clonotype has just a few counts. V usage is TRBV30 and J usage is TRBJ2-2; the D gene is possibly TRBD2 (7 bases). CDR1 and CDR2 from the germline V gene are GTSNPN and SVGIG (reference sequence). The CDR3 is 12 residues long. CDR3 protein: CAAGADTGELFF. CDR3 coding DNA: TGTGCTGCGGGGGCGGACACCGGGGAGCTGTTTTTT.

The CDR3 bases are TGTGCCATCAGTGAGTCAGCTACCTACAATGAGCAGTTCTTC. Protein: CAISESATYNEQFF. The V gene is TRBV10-3, the J gene TRBJ2-1, with D unclear. This CDR3 has 14 amino acids. CDR1 and CDR2 from the germline V gene are ENHRY and SYGVKD. V lost 0 bases to trimming and J lost 2 bases, with 5 bases between them.

This clonotype was detected a few times. This chain connects TRBV20-1 to TRBJ2-7; TRBD1 might be the D (6 bases). CDR1 and CDR2 from the germline V gene are DFQATT and SNEGSKA (reference sequence). Trimming removed 0 bases at V and 3 bases at J, with 18 bases between. This CDR3 comprises 16 residues. The CDR3 reads CSARDHRAPAHYEQYF. CDR3 in DNA: TGCAGTGCTAGAGATCACAGGGCCCCAGCACACTACGAGCAGTACTTC.

Only a few counts were recorded for this clonotype. The chain has TRBV7-3 and TRBJ2-2; weak D call: TRBD1 (5 bases). Germline CDR1 SGHTA, CDR2 FQGTGA. The CDR3 covers 14 residues. V was clipped by 6 bases and J by 0 bases, with 8 bases between them. The CDR3 coding sequence is TGTGCCAGCAGTCCGACAGCGAACACCGGGGAGCTGTTTTTT. It yields the protein CASSPTANTGELFF.

The chain has TRBV18 and TRBJ1-5; TRBD1 is a possible D gene (5 bases). The CDR3 consists of 14 residues. Trimming removed 3 bases from V and 3 bases from J, with 9 bases in between. Germline V lookup: CDR1 KGHSH, CDR2 LQKENI. The CDR3 coding sequence is TGTGCCAGCTCACCGGGACGGAACAATCAGCCCCAGCATTTT. Translated, it gives CASSPGRNNQPQHF.

The V gene is TRBV10-3, the J gene TRBJ1-2; D remains ambiguous. This CDR3 contains 15 residues. Germline V gene sequence: CDR1 ENHRY, CDR2 SYGVKD. The ends were cut back, 3 bases at V and 4 bases at J, with 15 bases in the middle. CDR3 residues: CAISDVLAATYGYTF. DNA of the CDR3: TGTGCCATCAGTGATGTCCTGGCGGCCACCTATGGCTACACCTTC.

This clonotype came up many times. The rearrangement links TRBV12-3 or TRBV12-4 to TRBJ1-2; D not certain. The CDR3 has 12 amino acids. Between the trimmed V and J ends, which lost 3 bases and 3 bases, there was a span of 5 bases. CDR3 nucleotides: TGTGCCAGCAGTTTCTCCGACTATGGCTACACCTTC. Its translation is CASSFSDYGYTF.

This chain uses TRBV12-3 or TRBV12-4 with TRBJ1-2; TRBD1 is a possible D gene (5 bases). This CDR3 has 15 amino acids. V was shortened by 5 bases and J by 2 bases, with 15 bases between the two germline ends. CDR3 nucleotides: TGTGCCAGCAGTCCTCCACACTGGGGGAACTATGGCTACACCTTC. The encoded protein is CASSPPHWGNYGYTF.

The chain joins TRBV20-1 to TRBJ1-2; TRBD1 matches at 10 bases. Germline-derived CDR1 and CDR2 are DFQATT and SNEGSKA (reference sequence). The V gene end was trimmed by 2 bases and the J gene end by 7 bases; junction bases not matched to a gene: 7. There are 14 residues in the CDR3. The CDR3 nucleotides are TGCAGTGCTAGAACCGGGACAGGGGCTAGTGGCTACACCTTC. Its protein is CSARTGTGASGYTF.

V and J are TRBV5-8 and TRBJ2-3; no definite D call. CDR1 is SGHTS, CDR2 YDEGEE, per germline. The CDR3 runs to 15 residues. V lost 1 base and J 1 base, leaving 10 bases between the germline ends. The CDR3 bases are TGTGCCAGCAGCTTGTCCAGTACGGGCACAGATACGCAGTATTTT. Translation: CASSLSSTGTDTQYF.